This record covers a single TCR beta chain. Its specificity is not known. PCR used 60 Vbeta primers and 13 Jbeta primers. The assay was immunoSEQ multiplex PCR, and TCRdb's table has in-frame clones only and misses some. The data show 100,000 to 150,000 clones, 70% to 85% seen once. This sample stems from a study of cytomegalovirus exposure and HLA in healthy donors. Whole-study findings and limits: The authors enumerated roughly 160 TCR beta chains as linked to cytomegalovirus. Fewer N-insertions (relative to the roughly 720-donor mean) were reportedly seen in an Asian-associated ancestry cluster in a later analysis.

The CDR3 spans 16 residues. Per the germline V gene, CDR1 is SQVTM and CDR2 is ANQGSEA. V shed 0 bases and J shed 1 base, with 15 bases lying between them. This receptor was taken from a woman aged 55-75 years in good health and CMV-seropositive. This chain links TRBV29-1 with TRBJ1-1; D might be TRBD1 (5 bases). Sequenced: PBMCs. CDR3 amino acids: CSVEDLPGLGNTEAFF. The CDR3 DNA reads as TGCAGCGTTGAAGATCTTCCGGGACTCGGGAACACTGAAGCTTTCTTT.